Given below is one T cell receptor (beta chain) in context. This entry comes from a study of T cell changes during pregnancy in multiple sclerosis. This CDR3 spans 15 amino acids. Germline lookup yields CDR1 SGHDT and CDR2 YYEEEE. The germline V and J ends were trimmed by 0 bases and 7 bases, with 14 bases remaining between them. Repertoires were generated with immunoSEQ multiplex PCR, while TCRdb's copy carries only in-frame clones and drops some. The sample carries 65,000 to 95,000 clones, around nine tenths recorded once. V usage is TRBV5-6 and J usage is TRBJ1-5; weak D call: TRBD1 (5 bases). The material was peripheral blood, obtained before pregnancy. This sequence was found in a female donor with multiple sclerosis, enrolled in a pregnancy study. DNA of the CDR3: TGTGCCAGCAGCTTGGCCAGGCAGGGAGGACAGCCCCAGCATTTT. It yields the protein CASSLARQGGQPQHF.